Listed below are T cell receptor beta chains from one sample, sequenced in a study of blood T cell repertoires in COVID-19. Produced via immunoSEQ multiplex PCR; TCRdb's table is partial and in-frame only. The sample yields approximately 150,000 clones, roughly 89% seen once. The sequenced material came from peripheral blood. The receptors originated from a human donor in a cohort sampled during active COVID-19. The CDR3 runs from the conserved cysteine through the conserved F or W. The order of the fields is J gene, V gene, D gene, CDR3 protein, CDR3 DNA. D genes are given only for firm matches.

J gene: TRBJ2-7
V gene: TRBV21-1
D gene: -
CDR3 protein: CASSKATGRDLTYEQYF
CDR3 DNA: TGTGCCAGCAGCAAGGCTACAGGGAGGGACCTGACCTACGAGCAGTACTTC

J gene: TRBJ2-7
V gene: TRBV18
D gene: -
CDR3 protein: CASSPQGQTSYEQYF
CDR3 DNA: TGTGCCAGCTCACCACAAGGACAGACCTCCTACGAGCAGTACTTC

J gene: TRBJ2-1
V gene: TRBV5-4
D gene: TRBD2
CDR3 protein: CASSLKLAGTTNEQFF
CDR3 DNA: TGTGCCAGCAGCTTGAAATTAGCGGGGACAACCAATGAGCAGTTCTTC

J gene: TRBJ2-3
V gene: TRBV5-1
D gene: -
CDR3 protein: CASRAQGTDTQYF
CDR3 DNA: TGCGCCAGCAGAGCCCAGGGGACAGATACGCAGTATTTT

J gene: TRBJ2-7
V gene: TRBV5-1
D gene: -
CDR3 protein: CASSMGGGARSSYEQYF
CDR3 DNA: TGCGCCAGCAGCATGGGAGGAGGGGCAAGGAGCTCCTACGAGCAGTACTTC

J gene: TRBJ1-1
V gene: TRBV2
D gene: -
CDR3 protein: CASAAENTEAFF
CDR3 DNA: TGTGCCAGCGCGGCGGAGAACACTGAAGCTTTCTTT

J gene: TRBJ2-3
V gene: TRBV13
D gene: TRBD2
CDR3 protein: CASSSRGAEDTQYF
CDR3 DNA: TGTGCCAGCAGCTCGCGGGGGGCCGAAGATACGCAGTATTTT

J gene: TRBJ2-3
V gene: TRBV7-3
D gene: TRBD1
CDR3 protein: CASSLIGTGVDTDTQYF
CDR3 DNA: TGTGCCAGCAGCTTAATAGGGACAGGGGTCGACACAGATACGCAGTATTTT

J gene: TRBJ1-6
V gene: TRBV19
D gene: -
CDR3 protein: CASRGRGHSPLHF
CDR3 DNA: TGTGCCAGTAGGGGCAGGGGACATTCACCCCTCCACTTT

J gene: TRBJ1-1
V gene: TRBV5-1
D gene: TRBD1
CDR3 protein: CASSFKGASTEAFF
CDR3 DNA: TGCGCCAGCAGCTTTAAGGGGGCGAGCACTGAAGCTTTCTTT

J gene: TRBJ2-3
V gene: TRBV18
D gene: -
CDR3 protein: CASSPPTGDTQYF
CDR3 DNA: TGTGCCAGCTCACCACCGACGGGAGATACGCAGTATTTT

J gene: TRBJ2-5
V gene: TRBV11-1
D gene: -
CDR3 protein: CASSLSGQIQETQYF
CDR3 DNA: TGTGCCAGCAGCTTATCAGGCCAGATCCAAGAGACCCAGTACTTC

J gene: TRBJ2-1
V gene: TRBV3-1/TRBV3-2
D gene: TRBD2
CDR3 protein: CASSLAGGWGEQFF
CDR3 DNA: TGTGCCAGCAGCCTAGCGGGGGGCTGGGGTGAGCAGTTCTTC

J gene: TRBJ1-1
V gene: TRBV19
D gene: -
CDR3 protein: CASQPHTRVPTEAFF
CDR3 DNA: TGTGCCAGTCAACCTCATACCAGGGTGCCCACTGAAGCTTTCTTT